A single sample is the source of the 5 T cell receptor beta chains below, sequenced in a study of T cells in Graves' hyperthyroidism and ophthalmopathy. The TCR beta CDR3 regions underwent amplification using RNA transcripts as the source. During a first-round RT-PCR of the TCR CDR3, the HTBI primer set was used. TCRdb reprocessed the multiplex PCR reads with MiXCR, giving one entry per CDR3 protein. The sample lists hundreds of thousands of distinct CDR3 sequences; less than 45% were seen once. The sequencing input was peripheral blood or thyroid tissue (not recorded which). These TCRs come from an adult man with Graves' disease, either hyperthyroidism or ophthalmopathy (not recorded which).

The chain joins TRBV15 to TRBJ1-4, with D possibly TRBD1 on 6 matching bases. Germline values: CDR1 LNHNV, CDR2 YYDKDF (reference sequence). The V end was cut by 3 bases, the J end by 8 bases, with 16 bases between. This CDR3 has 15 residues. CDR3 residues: CATSSPGGGREKLFF. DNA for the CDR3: TGTGCCACCAGCAGCCCTGGAGGGGGACGGGAAAAACTGTTTTTT.

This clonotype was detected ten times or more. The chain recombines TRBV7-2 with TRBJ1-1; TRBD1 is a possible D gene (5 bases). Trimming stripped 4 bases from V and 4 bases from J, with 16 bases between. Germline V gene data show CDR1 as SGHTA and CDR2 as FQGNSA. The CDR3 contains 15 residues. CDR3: CASSWNGGSSTEAFF. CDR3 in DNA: TGTGCCAGCAGCTGGAATGGGGGATCGAGCACTGAAGCTTTCTTT. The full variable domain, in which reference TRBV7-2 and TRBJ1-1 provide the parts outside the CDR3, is GAGVSQSPSNKVTEKGKDVELRCDPISGHTALYWYRQSLGQGLEFLIYFQGNSAPDKSGLPSDRFSAERTGGSVSTLTIQRTQQEDSAVYLCASSWNGGSSTEAFFGQGTRLTVV.

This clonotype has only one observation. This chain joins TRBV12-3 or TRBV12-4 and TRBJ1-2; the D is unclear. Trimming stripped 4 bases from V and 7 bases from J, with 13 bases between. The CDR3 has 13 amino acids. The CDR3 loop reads CASSSTNSLGYTF. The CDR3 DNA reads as TGTGCCAGCAGTTCCACCAACTCCCTTGGCTACACCTTC.

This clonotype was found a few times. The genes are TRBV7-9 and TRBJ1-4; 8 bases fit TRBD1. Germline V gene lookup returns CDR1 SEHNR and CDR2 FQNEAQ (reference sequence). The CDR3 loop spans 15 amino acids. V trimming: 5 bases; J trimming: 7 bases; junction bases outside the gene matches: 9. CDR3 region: CASSPRQGLGEKLFF. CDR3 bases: TGTGCCAGCAGCCCCCGACAGGGGTTAGGTGAAAAACTGTTTTTT.

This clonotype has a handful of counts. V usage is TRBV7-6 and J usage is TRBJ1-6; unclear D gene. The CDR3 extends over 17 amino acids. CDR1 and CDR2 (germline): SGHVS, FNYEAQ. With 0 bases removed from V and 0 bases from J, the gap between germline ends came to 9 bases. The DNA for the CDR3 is TGTGCCAGCAGCTTAGCGCAGACTAGCTCCTATAATTCACCCCTCCACTTT. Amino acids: CASSLAQTSSYNSPLHF.